This entry is about one T cell receptor (beta chain). Germline CDR1 SGHRS, CDR2 YFSETQ. The CDR3 is 14 amino acids. The V segment lost 4 bases and the J segment 6 bases; nucleotides outside the gene matches: 8. This table comes from immunoSEQ multiplex PCR, and its TCRdb copy is limited to in-frame clones, with some not included. The sample contains roughly 130,000 clones, roughly 90% of which appear only once. This sample is drawn from a study of blood T cell repertoires in COVID-19. Sequencing was performed on peripheral blood. The J gene is TRBJ2-7, the V gene TRBV5-1; 9 bases fit TRBD1. This TCR was sampled from a man in his fifties with active COVID-19. The CDR3 DNA follows: TGCGCCAGCAGCGTGGGACAGGGAAATTCCGAGCAGTACTTC. It yields the protein CASSVGQGNSEQYF.